A selection of T cell receptor beta chains follows, all from one sample in a study of graft-versus-host responses after intestinal transplantation. Some clones are missing from TCRdb's copy, which holds only in-frame ones; the method was immunoSEQ multiplex PCR. The data contain 29,000 or so clones, about 80% of them seen just once; the ten biggest clones take up 2.5% to 3.5%. The input for sequencing was ileum tissue, taken 98 days after intestinal transplantation. Receptors were obtained from a human patient who received an intestinal transplant, so some T cells may come from the graft donor. The CDR3 runs from the conserved cysteine through the conserved F or W. Fields, in order: clone size, D gene, V gene, J gene, CDR3 DNA, CDR3 protein. D genes are given only for firm matches. Rows give clone size only sometimes, using once, few, many, or a class for an expanded clone.

clone size: -
D gene: -
V gene: TRBV4-1
J gene: TRBJ2-7
CDR3 DNA: TGCGCCAGCAGCCAAGATTTGGGCTACGAGCAGTACTTC
CDR3 protein: CASSQDLGYEQYF

clone size: -
D gene: TRBD1
V gene: TRBV7-8
J gene: TRBJ2-1
CDR3 DNA: TGTGCCAGCAGCTTAGGAGGGACAGGGGGCTACAATGAGCAGTTCTTC
CDR3 protein: CASSLGGTGGYNEQFF

clone size: -
D gene: -
V gene: TRBV2
J gene: TRBJ2-1
CDR3 DNA: TGTGCCAGCAGTGATAACCTCTCCTACAATGAGCAGTTCTTC
CDR3 protein: CASSDNLSYNEQFF

clone size: -
D gene: -
V gene: TRBV7-9
J gene: TRBJ1-2
CDR3 DNA: TGTGCCAGCAGCTTAAGTTTAGTGGAGAACTATGGCTACACCTTC
CDR3 protein: CASSLSLVENYGYTF

clone size: -
D gene: TRBD2
V gene: TRBV5-4
J gene: TRBJ2-3
CDR3 DNA: TGTGCCAGCAGCCCAGCAGCGGGGGGGCCGGCAGATACGCAGTATTTT
CDR3 protein: CASSPAAGGPADTQYF

clone size: -
D gene: TRBD1
V gene: TRBV7-9
J gene: TRBJ1-4
CDR3 DNA: TGTGCCACCCGACAGGGGGAGGAAAAACTGTTTTTT
CDR3 protein: CATRQGEEKLFF

clone size: -
D gene: TRBD1
V gene: TRBV7-6
J gene: TRBJ2-1
CDR3 DNA: TGTGCCAGCAGCCAAATATCGCAGGGGGTGAGCTCCTACAATGAGCAGTTCTTC
CDR3 protein: CASSQISQGVSSYNEQFF

clone size: -
D gene: TRBD2
V gene: TRBV5-6
J gene: TRBJ2-3
CDR3 DNA: TGTGCCAGCAGCTTGAGACTAAGCGGGGGAGCCACAGATACGCAGTATTTT
CDR3 protein: CASSLRLSGGATDTQYF

clone size: few
D gene: TRBD1
V gene: TRBV30
J gene: TRBJ1-1
CDR3 DNA: TGTGCCGGAACAAGGTTAGGGGGCAGGGGTCATTCTGAAGCTTTCTTT
CDR3 protein: CAGTRLGGRGHSEAFF

clone size: -
D gene: TRBD1
V gene: TRBV19
J gene: TRBJ1-5
CDR3 DNA: TGTGCCAGTAGGGGCCTGGACAGGGGCGGGGGTCAGCCCCAGCATTTT
CDR3 protein: CASRGLDRGGGQPQHF

clone size: -
D gene: -
V gene: TRBV7-9
J gene: TRBJ2-5
CDR3 DNA: TGTGCCAGCAGCCCCGTGCAGACACGAGAGACCCAGTACTTC
CDR3 protein: CASSPVQTRETQYF

clone size: -
D gene: -
V gene: TRBV9
J gene: TRBJ1-5
CDR3 DNA: TGTGCCAGCAGCGTAGGCCATAGCAATCAGCCCCAGCATTTT
CDR3 protein: CASSVGHSNQPQHF

clone size: -
D gene: -
V gene: TRBV5-5
J gene: TRBJ2-7
CDR3 DNA: TGTGCCAGCAGCTTGGAATGGGATCGGGGCGCCTACGAGCAGTACTTC
CDR3 protein: CASSLEWDRGAYEQYF

clone size: -
D gene: TRBD1
V gene: TRBV4-1
J gene: TRBJ1-1
CDR3 DNA: TGCGCCAGCAGCCAGGGACAGATGGATTTCTTT
CDR3 protein: CASSQGQMDFF

clone size: -
D gene: -
V gene: TRBV4-1
J gene: TRBJ1-1
CDR3 DNA: TGCGCCAGCAGCCAAGACCCCCTCAGGGTCATGGCCACTGAAGCTTTCTTT
CDR3 protein: CASSQDPLRVMATEAFF

clone size: -
D gene: TRBD2
V gene: TRBV6-1
J gene: TRBJ2-7
CDR3 DNA: TGTGCCAGCCGCCTGACTAGCGGGGCGAACTACGAGCAGTACTTC
CDR3 protein: CASRLTSGANYEQYF

clone size: -
D gene: TRBD1
V gene: TRBV7-2
J gene: TRBJ1-2
CDR3 DNA: TGTGCCAGCAGCTCGCCACGGACAGGGGTGTCCCATGGCTACACCTTC
CDR3 protein: CASSSPRTGVSHGYTF

clone size: once
D gene: -
V gene: TRBV6-5
J gene: TRBJ2-2
CDR3 DNA: TGTGCCAGCCGCCGTAGGGAGTTGAACACCGGGGAGCTGTTTTTT
CDR3 protein: CASRRRELNTGELFF

clone size: -
D gene: -
V gene: TRBV29-1
J gene: TRBJ2-1
CDR3 DNA: TGCAGCGTTGAAGCGGTTGAGGGTAAGGTGCTCAATGAGCAGTTCTTC
CDR3 protein: CSVEAVEGKVLNEQFF

clone size: -
D gene: -
V gene: TRBV5-8
J gene: TRBJ1-5
CDR3 DNA: TGTGCCAGCAGCTTCGGGACGGTCAATCAGCCCCAGCATTTT
CDR3 protein: CASSFGTVNQPQHF

clone size: few
D gene: -
V gene: TRBV10-3
J gene: TRBJ1-1
CDR3 DNA: TGTGCCATCAGTGAGTCGCGCGGCGCGGGGGTCACTGAAGCTTTCTTT
CDR3 protein: CAISESRGAGVTEAFF

clone size: -
D gene: -
V gene: TRBV6-1
J gene: TRBJ2-3
CDR3 DNA: TGTGCCAGCAGTGTGGCGGGCGCCCCCACAGATACGCAGTATTTT
CDR3 protein: CASSVAGAPTDTQYF

clone size: -
D gene: -
V gene: TRBV19
J gene: TRBJ1-2
CDR3 DNA: TGTGCCAGTAGTAGAGGAGTGGGGGGGGCGAGCTATGGCTACACCTTC
CDR3 protein: CASSRGVGGASYGYTF

clone size: -
D gene: -
V gene: TRBV28
J gene: TRBJ2-2
CDR3 DNA: TGTGCCAGCAGTTTCTACCGCCTGGGACAGAACACCGGGGAGCTGTTTTTT
CDR3 protein: CASSFYRLGQNTGELFF

clone size: -
D gene: -
V gene: TRBV19
J gene: TRBJ1-6
CDR3 DNA: TGTGCCAGTAGTATGATCTGGAACCCTAATTCACCCCTCCACTTT
CDR3 protein: CASSMIWNPNSPLHF

clone size: -
D gene: -
V gene: TRBV6-5
J gene: TRBJ1-1
CDR3 DNA: TGTGCCAGCAGTTACTTCGGAGGGGCGAGCACTGAAGCTTTCTTT
CDR3 protein: CASSYFGGASTEAFF

clone size: -
D gene: -
V gene: TRBV10-3
J gene: TRBJ2-1
CDR3 DNA: TGTGCCATCAGTGAGTTAGGAAACAGGGTCAATGAGCAGTTCTTC
CDR3 protein: CAISELGNRVNEQFF

clone size: medium-sized
D gene: -
V gene: TRBV28
J gene: TRBJ2-2
CDR3 DNA: TGTGCCGCCCGATGGGGAACCGGGGAGCTGTTTTTT
CDR3 protein: CAARWGTGELFF

clone size: -
D gene: -
V gene: TRBV30
J gene: TRBJ1-5
CDR3 DNA: TGTGCCTGGAGAGTTGAAAGCCAATCCAATCAGCCCCAGCATTTT
CDR3 protein: CAWRVESQSNQPQHF

clone size: few
D gene: TRBD1
V gene: TRBV15
J gene: TRBJ1-2
CDR3 DNA: TGTGCCACCAGCAGAGGGGACAGTACCGATGGCTACACCTTC
CDR3 protein: CATSRGDSTDGYTF

clone size: -
D gene: -
V gene: TRBV27
J gene: TRBJ2-1
CDR3 DNA: TGTGCCAGCATGGGCGGTCTAGAGCAGTTCTTC
CDR3 protein: CASMGGLEQFF

clone size: -
D gene: TRBD2
V gene: TRBV4-2
J gene: TRBJ2-7
CDR3 DNA: TGTGCCAGCAGCCAAGGGATCCCGGGACTAGTTGCGTTCTACGAGCAGTACTTC
CDR3 protein: CASSQGIPGLVAFYEQYF

clone size: few
D gene: TRBD1
V gene: TRBV6-1
J gene: TRBJ2-7
CDR3 DNA: TGTGCCAGCAGTGCGGTTGTCAGGGGGCAGGTTAGCGAGCAGTACTTC
CDR3 protein: CASSAVVRGQVSEQYF

clone size: -
D gene: TRBD1
V gene: TRBV5-4
J gene: TRBJ2-7
CDR3 DNA: TGTGCCAGCAGCTTGGAGGGGGCCGAGCAGTACTTC
CDR3 protein: CASSLEGAEQYF

clone size: -
D gene: -
V gene: TRBV19
J gene: TRBJ1-5
CDR3 DNA: TGTGCCAGTAGTATAGCAGGGGTGAATCAGCCCCAGCATTTT
CDR3 protein: CASSIAGVNQPQHF

clone size: -
D gene: TRBD2
V gene: TRBV11-2
J gene: TRBJ2-1
CDR3 DNA: TGTGCCAGCAGCTCCCACAGCGGGGGGCCTTACAATGAGCAGTTCTTC
CDR3 protein: CASSSHSGGPYNEQFF

clone size: few
D gene: -
V gene: TRBV9
J gene: TRBJ1-6
CDR3 DNA: TGTGCCAGCAGCGTCGGCACTTCACCCCTCCACTTT
CDR3 protein: CASSVGTSPLHF

clone size: -
D gene: -
V gene: TRBV6-4
J gene: TRBJ1-5
CDR3 DNA: TGTGCCAGCAGTTGCCGTTGGCCCCAGCATTTT
CDR3 protein: CASSCRWPQHF

clone size: -
D gene: TRBD2
V gene: TRBV2
J gene: TRBJ2-7
CDR3 DNA: TGTGCCAGCAGTCCCTCGCGGGGGGGCTACGAGCAGTACTTC
CDR3 protein: CASSPSRGGYEQYF

clone size: few
D gene: -
V gene: TRBV7-9
J gene: TRBJ2-7
CDR3 DNA: TGTGCCAGCAGCCGAGTCGCGGGCTACGAGCAGTACTTC
CDR3 protein: CASSRVAGYEQYF

clone size: few
D gene: TRBD1
V gene: TRBV28
J gene: TRBJ2-6
CDR3 DNA: TGTGCCAGCAGCCACGCGACAGGGCGGACTGGGGCCAACGTCCTGACTTTC
CDR3 protein: CASSHATGRTGANVLTF

clone size: -
D gene: TRBD1
V gene: TRBV2
J gene: TRBJ1-1
CDR3 DNA: TGTGCCGGCCGGACAGGTTTACAGATAACTGAAGCTTTCTTT
CDR3 protein: CAGRTGLQITEAFF

clone size: -
D gene: -
V gene: TRBV6-1
J gene: TRBJ2-2
CDR3 DNA: TGTGCCAGCACCCAAGGTGACACCGGGGAGCTGTTTTTT
CDR3 protein: CASTQGDTGELFF

clone size: -
D gene: TRBD1
V gene: TRBV27
J gene: TRBJ1-3
CDR3 DNA: TGTGCCAGCAGCATCGGACAGGGGTGGGGAAACACCATATATTTT
CDR3 protein: CASSIGQGWGNTIYF

clone size: -
D gene: -
V gene: TRBV2
J gene: TRBJ2-5
CDR3 DNA: TGTGCCAGCAGTGAGGCTAGGGCGGAGACCCAGTACTTC
CDR3 protein: CASSEARAETQYF

clone size: -
D gene: TRBD1
V gene: TRBV5-1
J gene: TRBJ1-1
CDR3 DNA: TGCGCCAGCAGCTCGACAGGGGTGAACACTGAAGCTTTCTTT
CDR3 protein: CASSSTGVNTEAFF

clone size: -
D gene: -
V gene: TRBV9
J gene: TRBJ2-7
CDR3 DNA: TGTGCCAGCAGCGAGGACGCTCGGACGTACGAGCAGTACTTC
CDR3 protein: CASSEDARTYEQYF

clone size: -
D gene: -
V gene: TRBV7-9
J gene: TRBJ1-2
CDR3 DNA: TGTGCCAGCAGCCCCCCGACGGATAACTATGGCTACACCTTC
CDR3 protein: CASSPPTDNYGYTF

clone size: few
D gene: TRBD1
V gene: TRBV14
J gene: TRBJ1-4
CDR3 DNA: TGTGCCAGCAGCCAATGGACAGGGCCGGGCGGAAAACTGTTTTTT
CDR3 protein: CASSQWTGPGGKLFF

clone size: -
D gene: -
V gene: TRBV6-1
J gene: TRBJ1-4
CDR3 DNA: TGTGCCAGCAGGGGGGAAAGACAGGTGAATGAAAAACTGTTTTTT
CDR3 protein: CASRGERQVNEKLFF

clone size: once
D gene: -
V gene: TRBV9
J gene: TRBJ2-1
CDR3 DNA: TGTGCCAGCAGCGCCATATTAGGGGGGCAGTTCTTC
CDR3 protein: CASSAILGGQFF